The source of this T cell receptor (beta chain) is a study of preoperative IRX-2 immunotherapy in early breast cancer. Germline CDR1 reads SEHNR; CDR2 reads FQNEAQ (reference sequence). The length of the CDR3 is 14 residues. This clone was recorded only once. The treatment is: preoperative locoregional IRX-2 cytokine immunotherapy. Profiled with immunoSEQ multiplex PCR; TCRdb holds only in-frame clones, not every one. The sample lists fewer than 25,000 clones, roughly 90% seen once, with about 30% in the top ten. This sequence originates from a human donor with breast cancer. This sample comprised tumor tissue, obtained after IRX-2 immunotherapy. The chain couples TRBV7-9 to TRBJ2-5; 10 bases match TRBD2. The J call may be in error: the DNA end matches TRBJ2-7 better. Here the CDR3 reads CASSLLAGDGEQYF. The CDR3 DNA is TGTGCCAGCAGCCTCCTAGCGGGGGATGGCGAGCAGTACTTC.